Reported below is one TCR beta chain. The antigen is unknown. This table comes from immunoSEQ multiplex PCR, and its TCRdb copy is limited to in-frame clones, with some not included. The data contain tens of thousands of clones, roughly 93% of them singletons. The sample is drawn from a study of cytomegalovirus exposure and HLA in healthy donors. Study results and caveats: Rarity characterized most TCR sequences, yet some public TCRs appeared in many donors.

Sequenced sample: PBMCs. The sequence came from a man aged 25 to 45 in good health and CMV-seronegative.

The DNA for the CDR3 is TGTGCCAGCAGCTTGGGTAGGGGCGGAACTGAAGCTTTCTTT. This gives the protein CASSLGRGGTEAFF. This chain joins TRBV5-4 and TRBJ1-1, with D maybe TRBD1 (5 bases). This CDR3 comprises 14 residues. Germline CDR1 reads SGHNT; CDR2 reads YYREEE (reference sequence). The V end was cut by 0 bases, the J end by 5 bases, with 11 bases between.